These 23 T cell receptor beta chains originate from one sample sequenced in a study of T cells expressing NK-cell markers. TCRdb derives one entry per CDR3 protein from the 5' RACE reads, leaving out DNA. The specimen's table records approximately 460,000 distinct CDR3 sequences. What was sequenced was blood T cells: a sorted CD56 or NKG2C T cell subset, CD4+ or CD8+ T cells, or bulk PBMC T cells (not recorded which). All receptors come from a woman aged 18 to 75 in good health.

CDR3 sequence: CASSIRFTEAFF. The genes are TRBV11-2 and TRBJ1-1. Germline CDR1 and CDR2: SGHAT and FQNNGV. CDR3 length: 12 residues. Supplemented by reference TRBV11-2 and TRBJ1-1, the full variable domain reads EAGVAQSPRYKIIEKRQSVAFWCNPISGHATLYWYQQILGQGPKLLIQFQNNGVVDDSQLPKDRFSAERLKGVDSTLKIQPAKLEDSAVYLCASSIRFTEAFFGQGTRLTVV.

The chain employs TRBV20-1 and TRBJ2-1; the D call of TRBD2 rests on TCRdb alone, since no DNA is present to check it. Per germline, CDR1 DFQATT and CDR2 SNEGSKA (reference sequence). CDR3 length equals 16 residues. CDR3 protein: CSASLPGLASYNEQFF.

The chain uses TRBV7-9 and TRBJ1-6. CDR3 length equals 15 residues. Germline CDR1 reads SEHNR; CDR2 reads FQNEAQ (reference sequence). CDR3 in amino acids: CASSPKERLASPLHF.

The rearrangement links TRBV20-1 to TRBJ2-1; TCRdb's D gene call, TRBD2, goes unchecked for lack of DNA. The CDR3 totals 14 residues. CDR1 DFQATT and CDR2 SNEGSKA come from the germline V gene (reference sequence). The CDR3 loop is CSAGGLAPYNEQFF.

The V and J genes are TRBV7-6 and TRBJ2-6; TCRdb calls TRBD1, which cannot be checked without DNA. Per the germline V gene, CDR1 is SGHVS and CDR2 is FNYEAQ. The CDR3 sequence is 17 residues long. The CDR3 sequence is CASSLRGKETGANVLTF.

The rearrangement uses TRBV5-5 and TRBJ2-7; there is no DNA to check the TCRdb D call of TRBD1. The CDR3 has 15 amino acids. Germline assignment: CDR1 SGHKS and CDR2 YYEKEE (reference sequence). CDR3 region: CASRRGQGLNYEQYF.

The chain uses TRBV19 and TRBJ1-1; TCRdb reports TRBD1, a call that lacks DNA to check it against. Germline CDR1 LNHDA, CDR2 SQIVND (reference sequence). The CDR3 runs 16 residues. CDR3 in amino acids: CASSIAPQGFNTEAFF. The full variable domain, rest sourced from reference TRBV19 and TRBJ1-1, is DGGITQSPKYLFRKEGQNVTLSCEQNLNHDAMYWYRQDPGQGLRLIYYSQIVNDFQKGDIAEGYSVSREKKESFPLTVTSAQKNPTAFYLCASSIAPQGFNTEAFFGQGTRLTVV.

The rearrangement links TRBV28 to TRBJ2-3; the TCRdb call, TRBD1, lacks DNA for checking. The CDR3 is 15 residues long. Germline V gene data show CDR1 as MDHEN and CDR2 as SYDVKM. This CDR3 reads CASSSRDPGTDTQYF.

The V and J genes are TRBV2 and TRBJ1-1; TCRdb selects TRBD1, and the lack of DNA leaves this call unchecked. The CDR3 extends over 13 amino acids. The germline CDR1 and CDR2 sequences are SNHLY and FYNNEI. The CDR3 here is CASSRGKNTEAFF.

The V gene is TRBV29-1, the J gene TRBJ2-1; TCRdb proposes TRBD1, but this gene call is untestable without DNA. This CDR3 is 12 amino acids long. The germline V gene encodes CDR1 SQVTM and CDR2 ANQGSEA. CDR3: CSVERGQPIEFF.

V usage is TRBV4-1 and J usage is TRBJ2-1; there is no DNA to check the TCRdb D call of TRBD1. The CDR3 contains 16 residues. Germline values: CDR1 MGHRA, CDR2 YSYEKL. The CDR3 is CASSQEGGNSYNEQFF.

The J gene is TRBJ2-6, the V gene TRBV18. Germline V lookup: CDR1 KGHSH, CDR2 LQKENI. The CDR3 has 16 amino acids. CDR3 protein: CASSDLQGSGANVLTF.

The rearrangement links TRBV29-1 to TRBJ2-1; TCRdb lists TRBD2, though no DNA is available to test this call. The germline CDR1 and CDR2 sequences are SQVTM and ANQGSEA. The CDR3 consists of 13 residues. The CDR3 reads CSVLAGGSDEQFF.

The genes are TRBV12-3 or TRBV12-4 and TRBJ2-2. The CDR3 length is 14 residues. The chain's CDR3 is CASSLVTSTGELFF.

The chain uses TRBV7-9 and TRBJ1-4. CDR1 SEHNR and CDR2 FQNEAQ come from the germline V gene (reference sequence). This CDR3 has 15 amino acids. CDR3 amino acids: CASSLRLPTNEKLFF.

The chain is built from TRBV12-3 or TRBV12-4 and TRBJ1-4; TCRdb lists TRBD1, though no DNA is available to test this call. This CDR3 has 16 residues. CDR3 residues: CASRTTGGGRHEKLFF.

This sequence joins TRBV20-1 and TRBJ2-7. Germline V lookup: CDR1 DFQATT, CDR2 SNEGSKA (reference sequence). There are 11 residues in the CDR3. The CDR3 sequence: CSARAVGEQYF.

The chain couples TRBV20-1 to TRBJ1-2; there is no DNA to check the TCRdb D call of TRBD1. This CDR3 is built from 15 residues. Per the germline V gene, CDR1 is DFQATT and CDR2 is SNEGSKA (reference sequence). CDR3: CSAGGTGGTLYGYTF.

The rearrangement joins TRBV7-8 to TRBJ2-3; TCRdb proposes TRBD1, but this gene call is untestable without DNA. Germline V gene data show CDR1 as SGHVS and CDR2 as FQNEAQ. The CDR3 has 16 residues. The CDR3 loop reads CASSSQALPGTDTQYF.

V is TRBV29-1 and J is TRBJ1-1. CDR3 length: 11 residues. Germline lookup yields CDR1 SQVTM and CDR2 ANQGSEA. CDR3 residues: CSVGTYSEAFF.

This sequence joins TRBV20-1 and TRBJ2-7; TCRdb outputs TRBD1, but without DNA this stays unchecked. The germline V gene has CDR1 DFQATT and CDR2 SNEGSKA (reference sequence). The CDR3 has 18 amino acids. CDR3 amino acids: CSARGGPDTLAGALEQYF.

The genes are TRBV12-3 or TRBV12-4 and TRBJ1-5; the D call of TRBD1 rests on TCRdb alone, since no DNA is present to check it. The CDR3 has 14 residues. CDR3 residues: CASRLTRDNQPQHF.

The gene calls are TRBV3-1 and TRBJ2-7. CDR3 size: 12 residues. The germline gives CDR1 LGHDT, CDR2 YNNKEL (reference sequence). Here the CDR3 reads CASSQPVYEQYF.